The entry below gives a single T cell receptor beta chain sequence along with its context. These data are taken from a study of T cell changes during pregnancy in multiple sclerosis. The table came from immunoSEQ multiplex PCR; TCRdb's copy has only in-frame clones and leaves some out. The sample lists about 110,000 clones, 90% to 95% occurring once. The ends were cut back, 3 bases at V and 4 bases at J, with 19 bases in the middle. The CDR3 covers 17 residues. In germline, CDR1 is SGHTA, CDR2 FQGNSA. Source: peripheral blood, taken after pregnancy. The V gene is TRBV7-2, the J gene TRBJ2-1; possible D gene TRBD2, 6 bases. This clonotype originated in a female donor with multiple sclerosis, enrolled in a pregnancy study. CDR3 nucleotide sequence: TGTGCCAGCAGCTTTGAGGGGCGGCTAGCGTTATACAATGAGCAGTTCTTC. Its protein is CASSFEGRLALYNEQFF.